A selection of T cell receptor beta chains follows, all from one sample in a study of shared clonotypes between healthy human individuals. Libraries were prepared by immunoSEQ multiplex PCR; TCRdb keeps only in-frame clonotypes and omits some of them. This repertoire shows around 2.1 million clones, approximately 95% found once; its top ten account for more than 0.1%. The sequenced sample was naive CD4+ T cells sorted from blood. Receptors were obtained from a man aged 18-30 years in good health. CDR3s include the opening cysteine and the closing phenylalanine or tryptophan. D genes are given only for firm matches.

CDR3 protein	D gene	J gene	V gene
CAISREQGSFNEQFF	NA	TRBJ2-1	TRBV10-3
CASSPSAATDTQYF	NA	TRBJ2-3	TRBV5-6
CAWSLGPRDTGELFF	NA	TRBJ2-2	TRBV30
CASSPLGQGNAGETQYF	TRBD1	TRBJ2-5	TRBV28
CASSLDSNQPQHF	NA	TRBJ1-5	TRBV19
CASSSQGNEQFF	NA	TRBJ2-1	TRBV7-2
CASSPNLGETQYF	NA	TRBJ2-5	TRBV18
CAWTLGGTTRYGYTF	NA	TRBJ1-2	TRBV30
CASSYSGESSYEQYF	NA	TRBJ2-7	TRBV6-5
CSAWTTEQFF	NA	TRBJ2-1	TRBV20-1
CASSAEVGYEKLFF	NA	TRBJ1-4	TRBV9
CASSLRTSGTNTGELFF	TRBD2	TRBJ2-2	TRBV5-1
CASSSRGLGYTF	TRBD1	TRBJ1-2	TRBV27
CACTIPKPTDTQYF	NA	TRBJ2-3	TRBV5-4
CASSYVRGQPQSYNEQFF	TRBD1	TRBJ2-1	TRBV5-1
CASTRIIGYNEQFF	NA	TRBJ2-1	TRBV6-1
CASWRLAVYEQYF	TRBD2	TRBJ2-7	TRBV12-5
CASSESGYLVTF	NA	TRBJ1-2	TRBV2
CASSQVLAGPIAGELFF	NA	TRBJ2-2	TRBV4-1
CASSLGENRLAGTYEQYF	TRBD2	TRBJ2-7	TRBV5-1
CASSDLGAKAFF	NA	TRBJ1-1	TRBV6-1
CAISEKLGVTGELFF	NA	TRBJ2-2	TRBV10-3
CASAERRNTEAFF	NA	TRBJ1-1	TRBV18
CASSPTVGYEQYF	NA	TRBJ2-7	TRBV18
CASSLAPTGATEAFF	TRBD1	TRBJ1-1	TRBV5-1
CASSLGGGDYGYTF	TRBD1	TRBJ1-2	TRBV7-6
CASSGGQINQPQHF	NA	TRBJ1-5	TRBV9
CSVKGPSSTYEQYF	NA	TRBJ2-7	TRBV29-1
CASSYGMTGQGAFF	NA	TRBJ1-1	TRBV6-5
CASSSPGTGATDTQYF	TRBD1	TRBJ2-3	TRBV28
CASSVSGGQNIQYF	TRBD2	TRBJ2-4	TRBV9
CASSRDRYSYEQYF	NA	TRBJ2-7	TRBV7-2
CASQIQGEKRYEQYF	TRBD1	TRBJ2-7	TRBV2
CASSSQGGLFTEAFF	TRBD1	TRBJ1-1	TRBV27
CASSPQASSGNTIYF	NA	TRBJ1-3	TRBV28
CASSERATKITDTQYF	NA	TRBJ2-3	TRBV25-1
CASSKTGGNTEAFF	TRBD1	TRBJ1-1	TRBV11-2
CASSQGGPYEQYF	NA	TRBJ2-7	TRBV6-5
CASYPRGGSSYNSPLHF	NA	TRBJ1-6	TRBV27
CAWRDPGDQPQHF	NA	TRBJ1-5	TRBV30
CASSSQPGGEVTQYF	NA	TRBJ2-5	TRBV5-1
CASSYSRQFTEAFF	NA	TRBJ1-1	TRBV6-5
CASSRRQPFNYGYTF	NA	TRBJ1-2	TRBV5-4
CASSIQGSNQPQHF	NA	TRBJ1-5	TRBV7-2
CAIGRQGKVTEAFF	TRBD1	TRBJ1-1	TRBV10-3
CASSLRDRGSYGYTF	TRBD1	TRBJ1-2	TRBV5-4
CASSSTGGETGELFF	NA	TRBJ2-2	TRBV5-4
CAWRQVGGNTIYF	NA	TRBJ1-3	TRBV30
CATGTGYTEAFF	NA	TRBJ1-1	TRBV15